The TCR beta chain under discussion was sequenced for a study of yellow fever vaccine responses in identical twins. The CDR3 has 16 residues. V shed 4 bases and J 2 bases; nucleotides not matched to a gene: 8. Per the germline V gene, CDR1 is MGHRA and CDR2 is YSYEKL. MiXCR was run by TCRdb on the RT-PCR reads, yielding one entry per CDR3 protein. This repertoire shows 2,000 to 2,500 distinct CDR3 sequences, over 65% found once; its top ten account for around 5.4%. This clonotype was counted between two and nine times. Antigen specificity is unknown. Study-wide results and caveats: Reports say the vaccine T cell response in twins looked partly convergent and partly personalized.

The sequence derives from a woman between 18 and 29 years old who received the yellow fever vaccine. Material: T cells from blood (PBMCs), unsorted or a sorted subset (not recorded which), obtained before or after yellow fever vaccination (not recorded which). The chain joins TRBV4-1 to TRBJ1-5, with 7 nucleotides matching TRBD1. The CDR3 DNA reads TGCGCCAGCAGCCTAGACAGGGAAAGGGGCAATCAGCCCCAGCATTTT. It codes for CASSLDRERGNQPQHF.